The 2 T cell receptor beta chains below come from one sample, sequenced in a study of cytotoxic CD8 clonotypes in ibrutinib-treated CLL (dated by TCRdb to the early 2020s). Library generation was performed with the immunoSEQ multiplex PCR assay. TCRdb retrieved this table from immuneACCESS and kept in-frame rearrangements only. Not all clones are present; in checked studies, unresolved V genes account for under half, and no reason is known for the remainder. The sample table records about 160,000 clones; about four fifths of these occur just once. Under 2.5% of the sample is in the top ten clones. Per the publication, the time point label means: approximately eleven months on ibrutinib. This specimen was PBMCs, taken after 12 months of ibrutinib treatment. The receptors were gathered from a human donor with chronic lymphocytic leukemia.

The J gene is TRBJ1-5, the V gene TRBV5-5; 7 bases align to TRBD1. V dropped 5 bases and J dropped 6; count of bases not matched to a gene: 14. Germline-derived CDR1 and CDR2 are SGHKS and YYEKEE (reference sequence). The CDR3 is made up of 16 amino acids. The DNA of the CDR3 is TGTGCCAGCAGTTTCGGGACAGCAGGGATAAGTCAGCCCCAGCATTTT. It codes for CASSFGTAGISQPQHF.

This CDR3 is CASNRGSVQPQHF. DNA of the CDR3: TGCGCCAGCAATCGGGGGAGTGTACAGCCCCAGCATTTT. This chain joins TRBV10-1 and TRBJ1-5, with D perhaps matching TRBD1 (5 bases). CDR1 and CDR2 (germline): WNHNN, SYGVQD (reference sequence). Trimming took off 7 bases at V and 7 bases at J, with 14 bases between the two ends. The CDR3 totals 13 residues.